The 2 T cell receptor beta chains below all came from one sample that was sequenced in a study of T cell changes during pregnancy in multiple sclerosis. The method was immunoSEQ multiplex PCR; TCRdb's version includes in-frame clones alone and lacks a portion of them. The data show some 80,000 clones, with 70% to 90% seen just once and approximately 0.97% held by the top ten. Sample: peripheral blood, taken in the first trimester of pregnancy. The receptors come from a female donor in good health, enrolled as a control in a pregnancy study.

The J gene is TRBJ1-3, the V gene TRBV30; D remains ambiguous. CDR1 and CDR2 from the germline V gene are GTSNPN and SVGIG (reference sequence). The CDR3 runs 13 residues. V was trimmed by 2 bases and J by 4 bases, leaving 9 bases between them. The CDR3 reads CAWSFYGGNTIYF. CDR3 sequence (DNA): TGTGCCTGGAGTTTTTACGGGGGAAACACCATATATTTT.

The rearrangement links TRBV11-3 to TRBJ2-7; no clear D gene. V shed 1 base and J shed 2 bases, with 9 bases lying between them. This CDR3 spans 14 amino acids. CDR1 SGHNT and CDR2 YENEEA come from the germline V gene. The CDR3 bases are TGTGCCAGCAGCTTAGCTGGCAGTACCTACGAGCAGTACTTC. It translates to CASSLAGSTYEQYF.